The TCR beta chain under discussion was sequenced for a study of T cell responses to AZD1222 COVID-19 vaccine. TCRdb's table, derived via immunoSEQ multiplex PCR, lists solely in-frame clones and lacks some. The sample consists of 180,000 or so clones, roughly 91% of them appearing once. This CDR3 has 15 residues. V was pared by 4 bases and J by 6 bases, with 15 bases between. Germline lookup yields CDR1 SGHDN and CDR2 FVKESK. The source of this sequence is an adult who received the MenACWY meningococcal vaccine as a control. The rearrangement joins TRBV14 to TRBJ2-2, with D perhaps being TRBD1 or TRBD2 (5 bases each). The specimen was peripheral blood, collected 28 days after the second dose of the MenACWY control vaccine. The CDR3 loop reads CASSLAGAWAGELFF. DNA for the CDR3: TGTGCCAGCAGCCTAGCCGGGGCCTGGGCCGGGGAGCTGTTTTTT.